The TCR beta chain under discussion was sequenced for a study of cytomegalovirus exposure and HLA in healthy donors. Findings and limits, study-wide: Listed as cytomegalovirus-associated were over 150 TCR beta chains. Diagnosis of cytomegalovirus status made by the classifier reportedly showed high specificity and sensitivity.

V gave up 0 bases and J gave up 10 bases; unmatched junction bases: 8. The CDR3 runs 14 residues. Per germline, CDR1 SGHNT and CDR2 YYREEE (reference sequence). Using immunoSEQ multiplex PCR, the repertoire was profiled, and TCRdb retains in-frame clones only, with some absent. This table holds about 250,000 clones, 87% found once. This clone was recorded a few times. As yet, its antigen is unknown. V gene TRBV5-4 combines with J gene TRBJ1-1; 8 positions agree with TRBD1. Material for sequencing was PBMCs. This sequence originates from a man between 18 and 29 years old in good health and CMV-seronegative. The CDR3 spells CASSLEQGASGAFF. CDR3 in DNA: TGTGCCAGCAGCTTGGAGCAGGGGGCGTCAGGAGCTTTCTTT.